This T cell receptor (beta chain) was identified in a study of blood T cell repertoires in COVID-19. At the level of the study: T cells, B-cell-depleted T cells, or PBMCs supplied cDNA or gDNA.

Original handling: Estimated nucleated cell counts came from reference gene primer amplification. The method was immunoSEQ multiplex PCR; TCRdb's version includes in-frame clones alone and lacks a portion of them. The V and J calls and clone size come from that table; D and trimming were worked out from the DNA. Of about 16,000 clones detected, roughly nine tenths appear once; the ten largest clones hold less than 25%. The germline gives CDR1 MNHEY, CDR2 SVGAGI. The junction had 7 bases not matched to a gene; V was cut back by 9 bases and J by 3 bases. The CDR3 is 14 amino acids. The chain is built from TRBV6-5 and TRBJ2-1; 8 bases map to TRBD2. This receptor was taken from a man in his sixties with acute or convalescent COVID-19. What was sequenced was peripheral blood. CDR3 in DNA: TGTGCCAGTCGGGAGGGGGTCTACTACAATGAGCAGTTCTTC. It translates to CASREGVYYNEQFF.